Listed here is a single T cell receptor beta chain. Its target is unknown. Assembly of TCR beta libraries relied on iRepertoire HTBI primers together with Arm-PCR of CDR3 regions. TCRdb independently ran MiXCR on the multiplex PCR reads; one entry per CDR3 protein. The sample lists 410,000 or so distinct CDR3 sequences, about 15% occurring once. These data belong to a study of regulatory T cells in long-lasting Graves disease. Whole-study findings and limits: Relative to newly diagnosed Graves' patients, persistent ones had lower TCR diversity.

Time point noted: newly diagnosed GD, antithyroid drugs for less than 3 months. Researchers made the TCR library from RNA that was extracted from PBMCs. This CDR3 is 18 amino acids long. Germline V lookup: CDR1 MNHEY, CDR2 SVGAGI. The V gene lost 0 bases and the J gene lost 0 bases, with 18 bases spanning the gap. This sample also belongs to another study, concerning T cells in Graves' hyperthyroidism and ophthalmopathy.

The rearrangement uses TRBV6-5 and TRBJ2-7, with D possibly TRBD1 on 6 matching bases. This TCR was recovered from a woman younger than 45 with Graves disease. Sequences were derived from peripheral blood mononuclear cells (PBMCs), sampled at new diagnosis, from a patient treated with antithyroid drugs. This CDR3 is CASSYSKFFDRSSYEQYF. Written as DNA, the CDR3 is TGTGCCAGCAGTTACTCGAAATTCTTCGACAGGAGCTCCTACGAGCAGTACTTC.